This T cell receptor (beta chain) was documented in a study of Ad26.COV2.S vaccination and SARS-CoV-2 variants. Looking at the study overall: Sample donor was a member of the COV1001 Ad26.COV2.S trial arm. Ad26.COV2.S shots went into the muscle once or twice, 56 days apart. Points from the study as a whole: There was reportedly substantial breadth in spike-specific CD8+ and CD4+ T cell responses after vaccination. Using TCR breadth and depth analyses may have led to underestimated total T cell responses.

Stated treatment: about 20 received Ad26.COV2.S at low or high dose, single or two shots; several received placebo; per-sample allocation not given. Each sample was drawn 63 days after the first injection (of vaccine or placebo). The germline CDR1 and CDR2 sequences are KGHSH and LQKENI. V gave up 5 bases and J gave up 6 bases, with 16 bases separating them. The CDR3 runs 14 residues. In the case of this clone: Its target is unknown.

The data were produced by immunoSEQ multiplex PCR, yet TCRdb's version contains in-frame clones alone and is incomplete. The sample includes about 250,000 clones, over 75% of them seen just once. The input for sequencing was peripheral blood, taken in a trial of Ad26.COV2.S vaccine versus placebo. This sequence was found in a person between 18 and 60 years old who received the Ad26.COV2.S COVID-19 vaccine or a placebo. The chain has TRBV18 and TRBJ1-1; tentative D call: TRBD1 (5 bases). The CDR3 protein is CASSTDIQVAEAFF. CDR3 in DNA: TGTGCCAGCTCAACGGACATTCAGGTCGCTGAAGCTTTCTTT.